The sequence of this T cell receptor (beta chain) was determined in a study of PD-L1 blockade in urothelial cancer. Clones were sequenced by immunoSEQ multiplex PCR, and TCRdb holds only the in-frame ones, with some missing. The sample holds approximately 79,000 clones, about 85% seen once. Sequencing was performed on PBMCs, taken around atezolizumab (anti-PD-L1) treatment. This clonotype was sampled from a woman between 65 and 79 years old with urothelial cancer.

CDR3 nucleotide sequence: TGTGCCAGCAGTGAAATGAGGGGGGCCAACGTCCTGACTTTC. It yields the protein CASSEMRGANVLTF. The rearrangement joins TRBV6-1 to TRBJ2-6, with D unclear. The germline V gene encodes CDR1 MNHNS and CDR2 SASEGT. V was pared by 2 bases and J by 4 bases, with 6 bases between. CDR3 size: 14 residues.